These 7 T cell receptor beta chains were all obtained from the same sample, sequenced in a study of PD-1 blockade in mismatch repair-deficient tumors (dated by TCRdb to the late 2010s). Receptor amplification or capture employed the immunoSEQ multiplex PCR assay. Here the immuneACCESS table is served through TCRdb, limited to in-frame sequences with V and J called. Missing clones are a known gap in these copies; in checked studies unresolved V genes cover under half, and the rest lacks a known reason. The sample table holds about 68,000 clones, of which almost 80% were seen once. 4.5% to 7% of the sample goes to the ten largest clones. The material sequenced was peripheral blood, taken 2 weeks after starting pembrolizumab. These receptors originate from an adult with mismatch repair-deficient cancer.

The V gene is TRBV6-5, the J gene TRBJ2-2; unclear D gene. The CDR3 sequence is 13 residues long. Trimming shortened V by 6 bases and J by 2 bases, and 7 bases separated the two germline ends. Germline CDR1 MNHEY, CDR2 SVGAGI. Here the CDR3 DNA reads TGTGCCAGCAGCCATACTAACACCGGGGAGCTGTTTTTT. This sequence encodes CASSHTNTGELFF.

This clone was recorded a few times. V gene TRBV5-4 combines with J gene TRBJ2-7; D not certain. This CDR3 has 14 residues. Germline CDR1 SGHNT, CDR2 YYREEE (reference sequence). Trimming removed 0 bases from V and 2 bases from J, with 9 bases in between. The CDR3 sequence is CASSLETSPYEQYF. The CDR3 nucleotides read TGTGCCAGCAGCTTGGAGACATCCCCCTACGAGCAGTACTTC.

Here the CDR3 reads CASSSKGLAGGPTDTQYF. For the CDR3, the DNA is TGTGCCAGCAGTTCAAAAGGACTAGCGGGAGGCCCCACAGATACGCAGTATTTT. The chain combines TRBV25-1 with TRBJ2-3; TRBD2 matches 14 bases. The CDR3 sequence is 18 residues long. The germline V gene encodes CDR1 MGHDK and CDR2 SYGVNS. Trimming removed 5 bases from V and 2 bases from J; junction bases left unmatched: 9.

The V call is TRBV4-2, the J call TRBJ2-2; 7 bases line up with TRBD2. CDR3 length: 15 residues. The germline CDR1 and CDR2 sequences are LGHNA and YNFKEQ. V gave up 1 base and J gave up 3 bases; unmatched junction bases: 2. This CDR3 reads CASSQALADTGELFF. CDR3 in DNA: TGTGCCAGCAGCCAAGCTCTAGCGGACACCGGGGAGCTGTTTTTT.

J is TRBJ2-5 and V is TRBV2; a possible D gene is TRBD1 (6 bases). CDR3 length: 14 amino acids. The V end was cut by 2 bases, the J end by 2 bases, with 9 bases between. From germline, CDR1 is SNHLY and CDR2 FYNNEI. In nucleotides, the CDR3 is TGTGCCAGCAGTGAAAGGACAGTACAAGAGACCCAGTACTTC. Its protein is CASSERTVQETQYF.

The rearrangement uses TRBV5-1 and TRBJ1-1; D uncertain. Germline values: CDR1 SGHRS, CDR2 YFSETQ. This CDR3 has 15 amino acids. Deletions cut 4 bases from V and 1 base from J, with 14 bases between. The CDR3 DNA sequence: TGCGCCAGCAGCGCAAATGACGGAAAGAACACTGAAGCTTTCTTT. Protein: CASSANDGKNTEAFF.

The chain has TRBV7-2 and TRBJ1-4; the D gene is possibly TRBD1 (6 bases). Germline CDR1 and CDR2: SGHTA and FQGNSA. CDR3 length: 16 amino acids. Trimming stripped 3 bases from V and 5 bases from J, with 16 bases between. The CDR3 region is CASSLGARFGNEKLFF. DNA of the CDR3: TGTGCCAGCAGCTTGGGGGCTCGATTCGGCAATGAAAAACTGTTTTTT.